This T cell receptor (beta chain) was profiled in a study of CD8 T cells in Susac syndrome. Controls were healthy donors chosen to match patients in age and sex. The RNA input was roughly 0.45 to 1 ug, and it was reverse transcribed with random hexamers. TCRdb ran MiXCR on the immunoSEQ multiplex PCR reads and lists one entry per CDR3 protein. The profile covers 90,000 to 150,000 distinct CDR3 sequences, with about 90% appearing a single time and about 0.14% taken by the ten largest. The germline CDR1 and CDR2 sequences are LNHDA and SQIVND (reference sequence). The ends were cut back, 3 bases at V and 0 bases at J, with 12 bases in the middle. CDR3 size: 16 residues.

The rearrangement joins TRBV19 to TRBJ1-3; D not certain. Sequencing input: CD4+ T cells from PBMCs. The sequence was collected from a human donor in good health. CDR3 amino acids: CASSIPPVRSGNTIYF. As DNA, the CDR3 is TGTGCCAGTAGTATCCCGCCGGTGCGCTCTGGAAACACCATATATTTT.